These T cell receptor beta chains were read from a single sample in a study of OX40 agonist ivuxolimab in advanced cancers. Profiling relied on immunoSEQ multiplex PCR, and the TCRdb table lists in-frame clones only, not all of them. The sample yields some 30,000 clones, about four fifths seen once. Material: CD4+ or CD8+ T cells sorted from blood, obtained in a trial of the OX40 agonist ivuxolimab. The source of these receptors is an adult with an advanced solid tumor such as melanoma, head and neck, liver or kidney cancer. CDR3s include the opening cysteine and the closing phenylalanine or tryptophan. A D gene is named only where the DNA matches it firmly. A clone size is listed for some rows: how often the clone was seen (once, few, many), or a class if it is expanded.

NA	TRBJ1-5	TRBV6-1	NA	CAGSEGLRWNQPQHF	TGTGCCGGCAGTGAAGGCCTACGGTGGAATCAGCCCCAGCATTTT
NA	TRBJ1-2	TRBV4-1	NA	CASSQVAVSNYGYTF	TGCGCCAGCAGCCAAGTGGCAGTATCTAACTATGGCTACACCTTC
NA	TRBJ2-2	TRBV29-1	NA	CSISGSTGELFF	TGCAGCATCAGCGGGTCCACCGGGGAGCTGTTTTTT
NA	TRBJ1-4	TRBV19	NA	CASSGRQNEKLFF	TGTGCCAGTAGTGGAAGACAGAATGAAAAACTGTTTTTT
NA	TRBJ1-2	TRBV4-3	NA	CASSQEGGGYGYTF	TGCGCCAGCAGCCAAGAGGGGGGCGGCTATGGCTACACCTTC
few	TRBJ1-5	TRBV9	TRBD1	CASSVGVGQEQPQHF	TGTGCCAGCAGCGTAGGGGTGGGACAGGAACAGCCCCAGCATTTT
once	TRBJ2-2	TRBV21-1	NA	CASSKVISTGELFF	TGTGCCAGCAGCAAAGTAATTAGCACCGGGGAGCTGTTTTTT
NA	TRBJ1-2	TRBV28	NA	CASSSRTAYGYTF	TGTGCCAGCAGTTCCCGGACGGCCTATGGCTACACCTTC
NA	TRBJ1-1	TRBV11-2	TRBD1	CASSLDGTDRVDTEAFF	TGTGCCAGCAGCTTAGATGGTACCGACAGGGTGGACACTGAAGCTTTCTTT
NA	TRBJ1-1	TRBV15	NA	CATSRGRQNTEAFF	TGTGCCACCAGCAGGGGAAGGCAAAACACTGAAGCTTTCTTT
few	TRBJ2-3	TRBV10-3	NA	CAISERKSGSSDTQYF	TGTGCCATCAGTGAGAGGAAGTCGGGGAGTTCAGATACGCAGTATTTT
NA	TRBJ1-2	TRBV19	TRBD1	CASSPFQGALGYTF	TGTGCCAGTAGTCCGTTCCAGGGGGCGCTTGGCTACACCTTC
once	TRBJ2-1	TRBV11-1	TRBD2	CASSNRGLNNEQFF	TGTGCCAGCAGCAACCGGGGACTAAACAATGAGCAGTTCTTC
once	TRBJ2-5	TRBV27	TRBD1	CASSLGQGRVSETQYF	TGTGCCAGCAGTTTAGGACAGGGGAGAGTTTCGGAGACCCAGTACTTC
NA	TRBJ2-7	TRBV4-1	TRBD2	CASSQPSGGATYEQYF	TGCGCCAGCAGCCAGCCTAGCGGGGGGGCAACCTACGAGCAGTACTTC
NA	TRBJ2-3	TRBV6-5	NA	CASSPPGSDTQYF	TGTGCCAGCAGTCCCCCGGGCTCAGATACGCAGTATTTT
NA	TRBJ1-2	TRBV19	NA	CASSISRVGYTF	TGTGCCAGTAGTATATCCAGGGTTGGCTACACCTTC